Here is one TCR beta chain with its context. This record belongs to a study of T cell clones after liver transplantation. At the level of the study: Three of the eight recipients were HCV-positive; the rest had non-autoimmune, non-viral transplant indications. Tolerant meant at least one year fully off immunosuppression without liver enzymes above twice normal.

Germline V lookup: CDR1 SGHTA, CDR2 FQGNSA. The CDR3 is 15 amino acids. The junction had 7 bases not matched to a gene; V was cut back by 5 bases and J by 3 bases. Sequencing used immunoSEQ multiplex PCR; TCRdb keeps in-frame clones, though not all of them. The repertoire holds about 75,000 clones, with around 80% as singletons. The V gene is TRBV7-2, the J gene TRBJ1-3, with TRBD1 identical over 7 bases. The sequence derives from a human patient who received a liver transplant. Some T cells may be the graft donor's. The sample consisted of CD4+ T cells from blood, taken 48 months after liver transplant. The CDR3 DNA follows: TGTGCCAGCAGCGCCACACAGGGGCGTGGAAACACCATATATTTT. This translates into CASSATQGRGNTIYF.